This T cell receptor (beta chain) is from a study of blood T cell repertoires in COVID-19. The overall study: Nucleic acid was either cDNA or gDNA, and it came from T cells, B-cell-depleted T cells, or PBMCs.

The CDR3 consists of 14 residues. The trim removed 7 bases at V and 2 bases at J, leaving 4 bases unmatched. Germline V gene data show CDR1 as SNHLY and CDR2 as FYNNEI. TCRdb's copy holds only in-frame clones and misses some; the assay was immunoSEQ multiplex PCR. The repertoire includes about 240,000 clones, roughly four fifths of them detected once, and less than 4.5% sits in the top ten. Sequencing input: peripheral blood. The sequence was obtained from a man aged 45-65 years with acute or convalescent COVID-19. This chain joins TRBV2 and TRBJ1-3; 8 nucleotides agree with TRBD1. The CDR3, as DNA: TGTGCCAGCAAATCGGGACAGGCTGGAAACACCATATATTTT. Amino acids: CASKSGQAGNTIYF.